Sequencing of this TCR beta chain was carried out in a study of blood T cell repertoires in COVID-19. About the study: Both acute and convalescent COVID-19 samples were obtained from the United States, Italy and Spain.

Germline V gene data show CDR1 as MGHRA and CDR2 as YSYEKL. The CDR3 has 16 residues. V was clipped by 5 bases and J by 2 bases; unmatched bases: 7. Sequencing was performed with immunoSEQ multiplex PCR; in TCRdb, only in-frame clones are kept and a portion is missing. The table records under 300,000 clones, around 90% of them present only once. This clone was counted a single time. The clonotype was recovered from a man aged 25-40 years with COVID-19, enrolled during active disease. The chain recombines TRBV4-1 with TRBJ1-4, with TRBD1 matching 8 bases. The sequenced sample was peripheral blood. CDR3 residues: CASSYRGESTNEKLFF. The CDR3 DNA is TGCGCCAGCAGCTACAGGGGGGAATCGACTAATGAAAAACTGTTTTTT.